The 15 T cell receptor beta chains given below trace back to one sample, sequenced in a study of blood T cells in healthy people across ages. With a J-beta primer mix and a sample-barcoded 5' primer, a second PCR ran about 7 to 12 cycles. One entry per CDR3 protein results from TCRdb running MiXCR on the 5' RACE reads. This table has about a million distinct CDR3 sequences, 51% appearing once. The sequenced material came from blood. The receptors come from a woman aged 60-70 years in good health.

The CDR3 here is CASSTGSGQPQHF. The CDR3 nucleotides are TGTGCCTCCTCGACAGGGTCGGGTCAGCCCCAGCATTTT. This chain links TRBV30 with TRBJ1-5; 7 bases match TRBD1. CDR3 size: 13 residues. CDR1 GTSNPN and CDR2 SVGIG come from the germline V gene (reference sequence). With 7 bases clipped from V and 6 bases from J, the junction kept 9 bases outside the gene matches.

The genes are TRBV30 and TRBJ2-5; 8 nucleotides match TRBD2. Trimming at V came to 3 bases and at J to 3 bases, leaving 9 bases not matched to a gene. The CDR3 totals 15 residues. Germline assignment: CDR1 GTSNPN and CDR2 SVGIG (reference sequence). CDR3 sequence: CAWRASGSVKETQYF. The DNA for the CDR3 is TGTGCCTGGAGAGCAAGCGGGAGCGTCAAAGAGACCCAGTACTTC.

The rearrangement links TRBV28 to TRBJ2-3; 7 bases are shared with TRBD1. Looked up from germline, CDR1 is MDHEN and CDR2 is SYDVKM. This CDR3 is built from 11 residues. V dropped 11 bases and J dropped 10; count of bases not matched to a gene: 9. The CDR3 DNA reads TGTGCCGGAAGACAGGGACAGTCGCAGTATTTT. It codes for CAGRQGQSQYF.

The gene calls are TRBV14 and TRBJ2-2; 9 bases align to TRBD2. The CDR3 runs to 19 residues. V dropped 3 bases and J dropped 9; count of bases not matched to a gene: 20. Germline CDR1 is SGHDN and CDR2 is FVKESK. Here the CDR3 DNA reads TGTGCCAGCAGCCACCGAATAACCATAGCGGGGGCCTCTAAAAGGGAGCTGTTTTTT. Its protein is CASSHRITIAGASKRELFF.

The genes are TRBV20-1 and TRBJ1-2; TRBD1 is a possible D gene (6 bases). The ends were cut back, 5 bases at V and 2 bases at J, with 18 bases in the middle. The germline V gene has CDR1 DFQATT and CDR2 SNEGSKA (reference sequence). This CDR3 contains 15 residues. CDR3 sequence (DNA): TGCAGTGCTGGAAAAGGGGGGAGGCCAAACTATGGCTACACCTTC. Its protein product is CSAGKGGRPNYGYTF.

CDR3 sequence: CASRPRGTGYDEQYF. The CDR3 DNA reads TGTGCCAGCAGACCCCGTGGGACAGGGTATGATGAGCAGTACTTC. The chain combines TRBV3-1 with TRBJ2-7; 9 positions agree with TRBD1. V lost 6 bases, J lost 7 bases, and 13 bases stayed unmatched. Germline assignment: CDR1 LGHDT and CDR2 YNNKEL (reference sequence). The CDR3 contains 15 residues.

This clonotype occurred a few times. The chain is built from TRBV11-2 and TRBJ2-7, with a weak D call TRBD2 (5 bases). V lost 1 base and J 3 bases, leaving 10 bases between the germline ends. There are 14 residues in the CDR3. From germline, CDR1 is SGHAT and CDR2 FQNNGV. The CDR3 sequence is CASSLGGSFYEQYF. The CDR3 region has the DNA TGTGCCAGCAGCTTAGGAGGGAGTTTCTACGAGCAGTACTTC.

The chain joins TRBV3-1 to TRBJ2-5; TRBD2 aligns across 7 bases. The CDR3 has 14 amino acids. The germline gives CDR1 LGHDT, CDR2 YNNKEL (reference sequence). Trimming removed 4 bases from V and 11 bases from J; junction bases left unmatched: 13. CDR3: CASSPGLTGGIQYF. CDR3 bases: TGTGCCAGCAGCCCTGGACTAACGGGAGGTATTCAGTACTTC.

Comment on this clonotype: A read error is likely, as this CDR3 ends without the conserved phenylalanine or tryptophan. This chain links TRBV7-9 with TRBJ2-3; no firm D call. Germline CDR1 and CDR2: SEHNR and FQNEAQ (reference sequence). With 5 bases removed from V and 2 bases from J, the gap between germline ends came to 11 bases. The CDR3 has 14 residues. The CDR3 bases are TGTGCCAGCAGCCCCACCGGATACACAGATACGCAGTATTCT. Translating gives CASSPTGYTDTQYS.

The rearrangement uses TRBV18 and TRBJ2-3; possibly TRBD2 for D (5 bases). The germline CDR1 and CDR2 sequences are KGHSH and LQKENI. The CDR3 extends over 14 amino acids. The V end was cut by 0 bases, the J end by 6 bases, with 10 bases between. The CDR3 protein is CASSPPGVYDTQYF. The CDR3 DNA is TGTGCCAGCTCACCACCCGGGGTCTACGATACGCAGTATTTT.

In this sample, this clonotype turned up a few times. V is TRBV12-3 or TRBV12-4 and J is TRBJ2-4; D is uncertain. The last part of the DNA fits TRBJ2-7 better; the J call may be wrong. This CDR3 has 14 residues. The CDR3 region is CASSLSSYTYEQYF. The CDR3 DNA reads TGTGCCAGCAGTTTATCCTCTTACACCTACGAGCAGTACTTC.

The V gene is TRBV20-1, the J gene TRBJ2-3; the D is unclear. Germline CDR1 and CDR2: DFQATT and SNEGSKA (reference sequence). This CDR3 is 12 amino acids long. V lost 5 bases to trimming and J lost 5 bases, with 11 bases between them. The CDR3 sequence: CSAGSPEDTQYF. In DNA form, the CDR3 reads TGCAGTGCTGGAAGTCCGGAAGATACGCAGTATTTT.

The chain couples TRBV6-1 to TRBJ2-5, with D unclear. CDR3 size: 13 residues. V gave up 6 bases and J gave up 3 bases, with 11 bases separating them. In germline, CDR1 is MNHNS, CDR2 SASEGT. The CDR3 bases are TGTGCCAGCAGCGTAGCTCGGGAAGAGACCCAGTACTTC. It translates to CASSVAREETQYF.

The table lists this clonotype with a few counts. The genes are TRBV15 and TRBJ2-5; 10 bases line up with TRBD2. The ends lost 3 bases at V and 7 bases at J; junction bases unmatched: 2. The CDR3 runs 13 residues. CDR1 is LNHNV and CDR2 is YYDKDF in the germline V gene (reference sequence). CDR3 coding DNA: TGTGCCACCAGCAGTTTAGCGGGAGGGACCCAGTACTTC. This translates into CATSSLAGGTQYF.

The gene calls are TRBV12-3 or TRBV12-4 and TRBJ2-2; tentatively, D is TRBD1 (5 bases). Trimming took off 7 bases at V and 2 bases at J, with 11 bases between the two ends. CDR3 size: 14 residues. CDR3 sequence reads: CASTLTVNTGELFF. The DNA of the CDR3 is TGTGCCAGCACCTTGACAGTCAACACCGGGGAGCTGTTTTTT.